This TCR beta chain was sequenced in a study of blood T cell repertoires in COVID-19 (TCRdb year 2020). Study-level background: Samples covering the acute and convalescent phases of COVID-19 were provided by collaborators in the United States, Italy and Spain. The material from the prospective study consisted of cDNA or gDNA derived from T cells, B-cell-depleted T cells, or PBMCs. Subjects who had been exposed to COVID-19, were actively infected with it, or had recovered from it provided the deeply sampled blood TCRbeta repertoires that made up the dataset. The repertoires were released in a freely available public database meant as a resource for research on the immune response to SARS-CoV-2. Samples were obtained from the ongoing ImmuneRACE study (first 160 participants) and from 1,000 to 1,500 subjects provided by 6 global collaborators. Sample metadata almost always included a de-identified subject ID, COVID-19 status, age in years and sex. Where available, HLA class I and class II types were taken from metadata supplied by the sample provider and were not determined by assay-based typing.

V loses 5 bases, J loses 2 bases, and the germline ends lie 13 bases apart. Including cysteine and phenylalanine, the CDR3 has 14 amino acids. The kept DNA is CDR3 alone, 42 bases in frame from the first base. CDR1 and CDR2 are read off the germline V gene as KGHSH and LQKENI. As to this clone: Its antigen has not been determined. Per-base qualities were not stored, and no clone one base away is much larger.

Collaborating institutions collected whole blood in K2EDTA tubes following their own protocols. For TCRbeta analysis, collaborators shipped samples in one of three forms: frozen whole blood, isolated PBMCs, or DNA extracted from either of those sample types. General conclusions and limits of the study: Clinical and demographic metadata were provided uncurated, with the amount varying by source and participant.

TCRbeta CDR3 regions were amplified from genomic DNA by means of the immunoSEQ Assay, a bias-controlled multiplex PCR. The paper's processing steps were these. The number of nucleated cells in each sample was estimated from the amplification of reference gene primers within the assay. To quantify the absolute abundance of each unique TCRbeta CDR3 rearrangement, sequence reads were collapsed and filtered. For each sample, productive Simpson clonality was calculated as the square root of Simpson's diversity index across productive rearrangements. TCRdb limited this immuneACCESS table to in-frame rearrangements with V and J called. A share of clones is missing; checked studies link under half to unresolved V genes, and the rest is unexplained. That table supplies the V and J calls and clone size; D and trimming were determined from the DNA. A total of about 120,000 clones appear in this sample, approximately 84% of them only once. 7.5% to 10% of the sample rests with the top ten.

The chain links TRBV18 with TRBJ2-7, with the identity of the D gene unclear. Sequencing used peripheral blood. The sequence derives from a woman between 35 and 50 years old with acute or convalescent COVID-19. Read as DNA, the sequence is TGTGCCAGCTCAGAGAACGGCGGAACCTACGAGCAGTACTTC. This gives the protein CASSENGGTYEQYF.